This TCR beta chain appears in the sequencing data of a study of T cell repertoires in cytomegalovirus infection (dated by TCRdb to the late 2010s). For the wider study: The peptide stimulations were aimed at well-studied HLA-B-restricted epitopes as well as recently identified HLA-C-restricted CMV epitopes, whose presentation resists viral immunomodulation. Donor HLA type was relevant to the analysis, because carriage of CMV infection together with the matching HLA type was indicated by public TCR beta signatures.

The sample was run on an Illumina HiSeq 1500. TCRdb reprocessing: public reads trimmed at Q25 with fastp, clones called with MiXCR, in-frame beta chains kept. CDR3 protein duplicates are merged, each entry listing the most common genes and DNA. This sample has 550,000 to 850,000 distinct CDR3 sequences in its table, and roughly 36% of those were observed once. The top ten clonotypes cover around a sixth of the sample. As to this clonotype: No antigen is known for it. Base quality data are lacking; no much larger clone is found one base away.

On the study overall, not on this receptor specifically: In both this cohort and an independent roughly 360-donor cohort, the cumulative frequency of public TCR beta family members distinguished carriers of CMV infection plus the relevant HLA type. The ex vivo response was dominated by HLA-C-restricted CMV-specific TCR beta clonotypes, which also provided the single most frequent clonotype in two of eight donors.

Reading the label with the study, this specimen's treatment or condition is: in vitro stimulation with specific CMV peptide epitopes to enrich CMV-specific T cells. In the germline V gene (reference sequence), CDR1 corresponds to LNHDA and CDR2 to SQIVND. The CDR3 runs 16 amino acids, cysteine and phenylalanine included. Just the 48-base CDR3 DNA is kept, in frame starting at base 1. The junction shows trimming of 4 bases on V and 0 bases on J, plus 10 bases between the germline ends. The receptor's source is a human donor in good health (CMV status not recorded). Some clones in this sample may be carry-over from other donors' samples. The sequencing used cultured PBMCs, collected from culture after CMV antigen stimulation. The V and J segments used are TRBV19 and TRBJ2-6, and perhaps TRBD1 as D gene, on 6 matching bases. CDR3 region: CASSTPDSSGANVLTF. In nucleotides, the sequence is TGTGCCAGTAGTACTCCGGACAGCTCTGGGGCCAACGTCCTGACTTTC.